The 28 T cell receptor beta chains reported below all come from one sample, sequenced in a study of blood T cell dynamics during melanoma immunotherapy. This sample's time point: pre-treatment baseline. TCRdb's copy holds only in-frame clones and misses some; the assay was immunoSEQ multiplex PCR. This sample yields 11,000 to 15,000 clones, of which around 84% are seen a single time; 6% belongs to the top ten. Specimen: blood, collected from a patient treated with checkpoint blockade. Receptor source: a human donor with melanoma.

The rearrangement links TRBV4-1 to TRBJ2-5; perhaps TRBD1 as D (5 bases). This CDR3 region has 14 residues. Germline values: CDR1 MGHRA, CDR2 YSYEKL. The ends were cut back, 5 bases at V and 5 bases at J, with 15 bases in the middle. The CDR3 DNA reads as TGCGCCAGCAGCAGGGTTTTGAAGGGGGAGACCCAGTACTTC. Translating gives CASSRVLKGETQYF.

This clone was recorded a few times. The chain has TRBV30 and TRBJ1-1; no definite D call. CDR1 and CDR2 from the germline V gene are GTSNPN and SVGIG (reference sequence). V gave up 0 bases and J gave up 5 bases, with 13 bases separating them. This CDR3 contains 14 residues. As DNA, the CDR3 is TGTGCCTGGAGTGTACGGAACTTGGGGACTGAAGCTTTCTTT. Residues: CAWSVRNLGTEAFF.

The CDR3 loop reads CASSRTSGRADTQYF. In nucleotides, the CDR3 is TGCGCCAGCAGCCGGACTAGCGGGAGGGCAGATACGCAGTATTTT. The chain links TRBV5-1 to TRBJ2-3; 15 bases are shared with TRBD2. CDR1 SGHRS and CDR2 YFSETQ come from the germline V gene. The CDR3 sequence is 15 residues long. Trimming removed 4 bases from V and 4 bases from J; junction bases left unmatched: 1. Drawing the rest from reference TRBV5-1 and TRBJ2-3, the complete variable domain is KAGVTQTPRYLIKTRGQQVTLSCSPISGHRSVSWYQQTPGQGLQFLFEYFSETQRNKGNFPGRFSGRQFSNSRSEMNVSTLELGDSALYLCASSRTSGRADTQYFGPGTRLTVL.

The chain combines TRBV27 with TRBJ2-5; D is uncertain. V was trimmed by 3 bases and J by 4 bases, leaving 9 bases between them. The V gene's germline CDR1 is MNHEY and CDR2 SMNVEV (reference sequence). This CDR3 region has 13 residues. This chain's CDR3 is CASSLVRGETQYF. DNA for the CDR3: TGTGCCAGCAGTTTGGTCAGAGGAGAGACCCAGTACTTC.

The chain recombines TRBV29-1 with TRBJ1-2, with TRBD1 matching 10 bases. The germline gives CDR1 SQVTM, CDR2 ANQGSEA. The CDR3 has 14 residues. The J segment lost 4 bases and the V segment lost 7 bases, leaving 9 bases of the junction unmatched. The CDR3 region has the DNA TGCAGCGGAGGGACAGGGGCCGTACCCTATGGCTACACCTTC. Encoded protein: CSGGTGAVPYGYTF.

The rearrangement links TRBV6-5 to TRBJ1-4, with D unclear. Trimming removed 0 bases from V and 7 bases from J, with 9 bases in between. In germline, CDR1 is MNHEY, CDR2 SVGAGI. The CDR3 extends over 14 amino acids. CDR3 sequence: CASSYSGLREKLFF. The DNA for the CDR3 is TGTGCCAGCAGTTACTCAGGGTTGCGTGAAAAACTGTTTTTT.

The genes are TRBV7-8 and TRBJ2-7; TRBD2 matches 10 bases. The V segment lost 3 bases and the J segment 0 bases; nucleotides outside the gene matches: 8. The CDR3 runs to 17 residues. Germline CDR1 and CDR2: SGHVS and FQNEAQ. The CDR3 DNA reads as TGTGCCAGCAGCTTGAGTAGCGGGGGGCTTAGCTCCTACGAGCAGTACTTC. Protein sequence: CASSLSSGGLSSYEQYF.

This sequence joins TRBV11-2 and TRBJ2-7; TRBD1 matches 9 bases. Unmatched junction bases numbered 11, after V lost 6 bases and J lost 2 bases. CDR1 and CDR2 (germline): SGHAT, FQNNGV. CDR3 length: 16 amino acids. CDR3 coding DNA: TGTGCCAGCAGATTGACCGGGACAGGGTATGCCTACGAGCAGTACTTC. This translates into CASRLTGTGYAYEQYF.

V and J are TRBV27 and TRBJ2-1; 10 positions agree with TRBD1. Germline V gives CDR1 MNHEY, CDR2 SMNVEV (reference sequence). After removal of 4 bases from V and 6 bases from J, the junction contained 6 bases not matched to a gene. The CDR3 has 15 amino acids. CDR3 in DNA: TGTGCCAGCAGTTCCCGGGACAGGGGAAGCAATGAGCAGTTCTTC. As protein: CASSSRDRGSNEQFF.

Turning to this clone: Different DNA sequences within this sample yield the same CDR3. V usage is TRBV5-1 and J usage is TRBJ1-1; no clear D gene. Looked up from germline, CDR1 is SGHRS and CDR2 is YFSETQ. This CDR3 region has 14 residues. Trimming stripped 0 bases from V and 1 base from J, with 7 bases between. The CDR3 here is CASSLVAENTEAFF. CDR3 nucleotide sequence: TGCGCCAGCAGCTTGGTCGCCGAGAACACTGAAGCTTTCTTT.

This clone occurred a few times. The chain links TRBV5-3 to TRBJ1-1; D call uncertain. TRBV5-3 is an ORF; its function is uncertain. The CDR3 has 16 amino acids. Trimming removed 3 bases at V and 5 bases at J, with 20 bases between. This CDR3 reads CARSSVELARRTEAFF. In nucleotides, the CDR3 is TGTGCCAGAAGCTCCGTGGAGCTCGCTAGAAGGACTGAAGCTTTCTTT.

As DNA, the CDR3 is TGTGCCATCAGTGAGACCAGGGGGCAGGGTGAAGCTTTCTTT. It encodes CAISETRGQGEAFF. The rearrangement links TRBV10-3 to TRBJ1-1, with 8 nucleotides matching TRBD1. Germline values: CDR1 ENHRY, CDR2 SYGVKD. After removal of 2 bases from V and 7 bases from J, the junction contained 6 bases not matched to a gene. This CDR3 comprises 14 residues.

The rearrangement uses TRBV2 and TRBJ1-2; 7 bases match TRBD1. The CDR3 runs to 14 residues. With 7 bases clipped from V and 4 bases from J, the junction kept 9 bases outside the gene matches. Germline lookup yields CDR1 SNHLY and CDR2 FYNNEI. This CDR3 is CASTFLRQGYGYTF. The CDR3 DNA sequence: TGTGCCAGCACCTTTCTCCGACAGGGCTATGGCTACACCTTC.

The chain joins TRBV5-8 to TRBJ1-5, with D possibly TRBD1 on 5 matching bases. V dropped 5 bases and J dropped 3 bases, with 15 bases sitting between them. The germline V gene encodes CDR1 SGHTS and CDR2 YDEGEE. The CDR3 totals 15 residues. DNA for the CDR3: TGTGCCAGCAGGGGGGGTTCCACCTCCAATCAGCCCCAGCATTTT. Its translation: CASRGGSTSNQPQHF.

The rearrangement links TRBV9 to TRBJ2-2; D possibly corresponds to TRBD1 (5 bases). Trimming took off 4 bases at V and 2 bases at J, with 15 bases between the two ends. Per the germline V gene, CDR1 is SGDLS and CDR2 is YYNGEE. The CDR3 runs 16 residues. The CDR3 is CASSLRSGPNTGELFF. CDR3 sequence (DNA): TGTGCCAGCAGCTTACGCTCAGGGCCCAACACCGGGGAGCTGTTTTTT.

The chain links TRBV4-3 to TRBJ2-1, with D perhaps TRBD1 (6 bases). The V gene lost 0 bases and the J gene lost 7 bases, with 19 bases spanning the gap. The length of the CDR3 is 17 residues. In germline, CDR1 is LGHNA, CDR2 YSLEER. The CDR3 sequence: CASSQEWAETGKNEQFF. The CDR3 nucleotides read TGCGCCAGCAGCCAAGAGTGGGCGGAGACAGGAAAGAATGAGCAGTTCTTC.

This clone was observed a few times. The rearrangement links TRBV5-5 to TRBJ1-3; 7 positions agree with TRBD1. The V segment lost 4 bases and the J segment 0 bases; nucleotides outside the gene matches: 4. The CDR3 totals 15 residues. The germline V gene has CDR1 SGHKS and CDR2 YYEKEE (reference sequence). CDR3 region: CASSGGTVSGNTIYF. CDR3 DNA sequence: TGTGCCAGCAGCGGCGGGACAGTCTCTGGAAACACCATATATTTT.

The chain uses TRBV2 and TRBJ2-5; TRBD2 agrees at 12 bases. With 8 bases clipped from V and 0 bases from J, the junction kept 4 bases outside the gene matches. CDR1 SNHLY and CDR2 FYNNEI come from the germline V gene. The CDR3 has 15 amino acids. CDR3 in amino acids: CASRRLAGDQETQYF. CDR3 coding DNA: TGTGCCAGCCGAAGACTAGCGGGGGACCAAGAGACCCAGTACTTC.

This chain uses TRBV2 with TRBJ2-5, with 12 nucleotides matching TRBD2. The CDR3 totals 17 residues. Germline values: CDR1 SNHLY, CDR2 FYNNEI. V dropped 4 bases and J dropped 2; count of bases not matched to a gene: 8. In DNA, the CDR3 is TGTGCCAGCAGTGCTATATGGACTAGCGGGGATCAAGAGACCCAGTACTTC. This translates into CASSAIWTSGDQETQYF.

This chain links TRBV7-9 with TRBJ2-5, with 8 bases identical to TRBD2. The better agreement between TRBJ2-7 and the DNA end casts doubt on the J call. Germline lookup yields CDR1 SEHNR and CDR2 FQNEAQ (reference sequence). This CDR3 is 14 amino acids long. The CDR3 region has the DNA TGTGCCAGCGCTATTTCTAGCGGGTCCTACGAGCAGTACTTC. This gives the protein CASAISSGSYEQYF.

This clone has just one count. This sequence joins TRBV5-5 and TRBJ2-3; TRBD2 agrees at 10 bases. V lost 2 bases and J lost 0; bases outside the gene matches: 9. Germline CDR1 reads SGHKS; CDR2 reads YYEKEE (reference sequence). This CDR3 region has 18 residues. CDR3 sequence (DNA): TGTGCCAGCAGCTTCCTAGCGGGGGCCAAAACTAGCACAGATACGCAGTATTTT. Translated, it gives CASSFLAGAKTSTDTQYF. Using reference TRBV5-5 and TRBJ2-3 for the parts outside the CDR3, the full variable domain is DAGVTQSPTHLIKTRGQQVTLRCSPISGHKSVSWYQQVLGQGPQFIFQYYEKEERGRGNFPDRFSARQFPNYSSELNVNALLLGDSALYLCASSFLAGAKTSTDTQYFGPGTRLTVL.

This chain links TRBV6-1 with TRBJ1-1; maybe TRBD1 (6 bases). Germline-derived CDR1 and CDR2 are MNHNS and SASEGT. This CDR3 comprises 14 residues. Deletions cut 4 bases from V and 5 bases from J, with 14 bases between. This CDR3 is CASSGDRGRTEAFF. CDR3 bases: TGTGCCAGCAGTGGAGACCGGGGGCGGACTGAAGCTTTCTTT.

CDR3 sequence reads: CAITPAAGANVLTF. CDR3 nucleotide sequence: TGTGCCATCACCCCCGCAGCTGGGGCCAACGTCCTGACTTTC. J is TRBJ2-6 and V is TRBV10-3, with unresolved D. Per germline, CDR1 ENHRY and CDR2 SYGVKD. V was cut by 7 bases and J by 2 bases, with 9 bases left in between. There are 14 residues in the CDR3.

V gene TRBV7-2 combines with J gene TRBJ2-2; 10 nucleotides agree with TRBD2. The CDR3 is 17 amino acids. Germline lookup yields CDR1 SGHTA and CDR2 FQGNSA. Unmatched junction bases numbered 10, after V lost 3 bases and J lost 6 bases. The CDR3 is CASSLRGSGGAPGELFF. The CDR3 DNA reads TGTGCCAGCAGCTTGAGAGGCAGCGGGGGGGCCCCCGGGGAGCTGTTTTTT.

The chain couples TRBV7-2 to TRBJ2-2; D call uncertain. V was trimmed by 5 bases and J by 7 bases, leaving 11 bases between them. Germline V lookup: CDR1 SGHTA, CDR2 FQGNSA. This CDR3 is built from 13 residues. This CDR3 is CASSPTPNGELFF. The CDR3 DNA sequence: TGTGCCAGCAGCCCCACACCAAACGGGGAGCTGTTTTTT.

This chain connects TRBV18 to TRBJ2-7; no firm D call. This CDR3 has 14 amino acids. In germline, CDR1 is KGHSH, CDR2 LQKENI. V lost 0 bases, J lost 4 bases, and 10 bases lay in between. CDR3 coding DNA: TGTGCCAGCTCACCACCCGGCCTGCCATACGAGCAGTACTTC. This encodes CASSPPGLPYEQYF.

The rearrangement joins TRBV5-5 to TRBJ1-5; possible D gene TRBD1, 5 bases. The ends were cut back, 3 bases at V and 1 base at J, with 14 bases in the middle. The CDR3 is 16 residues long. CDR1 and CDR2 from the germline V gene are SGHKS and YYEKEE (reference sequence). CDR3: CASSSPPGISNQPQHF. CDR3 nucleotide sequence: TGTGCCAGCAGCTCTCCCCCAGGGATAAGCAATCAGCCCCAGCATTTT.

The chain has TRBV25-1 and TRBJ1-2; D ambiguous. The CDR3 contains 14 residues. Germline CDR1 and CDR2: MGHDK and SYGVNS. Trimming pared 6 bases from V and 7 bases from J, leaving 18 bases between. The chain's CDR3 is CASSDPGARPGYTF. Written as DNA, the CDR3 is TGTGCCAGCAGCGATCCGGGAGCTAGGCCTGGCTACACCTTC.